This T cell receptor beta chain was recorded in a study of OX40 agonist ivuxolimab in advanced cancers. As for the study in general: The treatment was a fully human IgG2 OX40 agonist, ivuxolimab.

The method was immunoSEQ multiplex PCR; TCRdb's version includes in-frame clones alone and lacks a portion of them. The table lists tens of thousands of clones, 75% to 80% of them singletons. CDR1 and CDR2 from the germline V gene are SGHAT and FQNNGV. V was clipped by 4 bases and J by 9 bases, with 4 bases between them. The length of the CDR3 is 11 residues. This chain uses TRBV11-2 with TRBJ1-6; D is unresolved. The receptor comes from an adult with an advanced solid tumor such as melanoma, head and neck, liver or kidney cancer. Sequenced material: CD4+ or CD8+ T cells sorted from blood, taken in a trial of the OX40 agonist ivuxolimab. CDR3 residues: CASSSVSPLHF. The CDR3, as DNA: TGTGCCAGCAGCTCAGTTTCACCCCTCCACTTT.